This entry lists 21 T cell receptor beta chains sequenced from one sample in a study of graft-versus-host responses after intestinal transplantation (dated by TCRdb to the early 2020s). These receptors have no identified antigens. Libraries were prepared through the immunoSEQ multiplex PCR assay. In TCRdb, the immuneACCESS table is reduced to in-frame sequences with V and J assigned. These tables do not hold every clone; where another copy was compared, an unresolved V gene accounts for under half, and the others remain unexplained. For this sample the table gives about 70,000 clones, of which roughly 90% were detected only once. In total, the top ten clones hold roughly 4% of the sample. The time point label on this specimen signifies: cells obtained before transplantation from donor or recipient. The sample consisted of unstimulated CD8+ T cells sorted from spleen or lymph node cells, taken before transplant. The receptors here all came from a human donor who was the organ donor for an intestinal transplant.

The V and J genes are TRBV13 and TRBJ1-1; 7 bases are a match to TRBD1. CDR1 is PRHDT, CDR2 FYEKMQ, per germline (reference sequence). The CDR3 is 14 residues long. Trimming removed 7 bases from V and 5 bases from J; junction bases left unmatched: 10. CDR3 coding DNA: TGTGCCAGCACGCGTGACAGGGCGATAACTGAAGCTTTCTTT. Its protein is CASTRDRAITEAFF.

Turning to this clone: A read error may account for a junction end that differs from germline. The chain has TRBV7-7 and TRBJ2-3; D may be TRBD2 (5 bases). The CDR3 loop spans 14 amino acids. Germline assignment: CDR1 SSHAT and CDR2 FNYEAQ (reference sequence). CDR3 loop: CASSLGVGSHTQYF. The CDR3 DNA sequence: TGTGCTAGCAGCTTAGGTGTAGGGAGCCATACGCAGTATTTT. Using reference TRBV7-7 and TRBJ2-3 for the parts outside the CDR3, the full variable domain is GAGVSQSPRYKVTKRGQDVTLRCDPISSHATLYWYQQALGQGPEFLTYFNYEAQPDKSGLPSDRFSAERPEGSISTLTIQRTEQRDSAMYRCASSLGVGSHTQYFGPGTRLTVL.

The chain is built from TRBV5-6 and TRBJ1-2; 7 positions match TRBD1. This CDR3 region has 16 residues. CDR1 SGHDT and CDR2 YYEEEE come from the germline V gene. The V gene end was trimmed by 0 bases and the J gene end by 4 bases; junction bases not matched to a gene: 9. The CDR3 reads CASSLGPGDSSYGYTF. The CDR3 DNA sequence: TGTGCCAGCAGCTTGGGGCCCGGGGACAGCTCCTATGGCTACACCTTC.

The chain uses TRBV7-9 and TRBJ1-3; TRBD1 agrees at 12 bases. Per germline, CDR1 SEHNR and CDR2 FQNEAQ (reference sequence). This CDR3 is 18 amino acids long. V lost 2 bases to trimming and J lost 2 bases; unmatched junction nucleotides: 7. The CDR3 DNA is TGTGCCAGCAGCTTACCTCCGGGACAGGGGGCAGCTGGAAACACCATATATTTT. Its translation is CASSLPPGQGAAGNTIYF.

V and J are TRBV4-1 and TRBJ2-1; 9 bases fit TRBD1. The germline CDR1 and CDR2 sequences are MGHRA and YSYEKL. The CDR3 is 17 amino acids. V dropped 4 bases and J dropped 9; count of bases not matched to a gene: 16. CDR3 coding DNA: TGCGCCAGCAGCCTCATCCCACAGGGGGCGCTTGGGGTTGAGCAGTTCTTC. It encodes CASSLIPQGALGVEQFF.

This chain links TRBV6-6 with TRBJ2-1; 9 nucleotides agree with TRBD1. Germline CDR1 is MNHNY and CDR2 is SVGAGI (reference sequence). There are 14 residues in the CDR3. V lost 6 bases to trimming and J lost 5 bases; unmatched junction nucleotides: 5. The CDR3 coding sequence is TGTGCCAGCAGAGCCGGGACAGGGAACAATGAGCAGTTCTTC. Protein product: CASRAGTGNNEQFF.

This clone was seen a handful of times. V is TRBV5-6 and J is TRBJ2-7; possibly TRBD2 for D (6 bases). CDR1 and CDR2 from the germline V gene are SGHDT and YYEEEE. The CDR3 covers 15 residues. With 4 bases removed from V and 3 bases from J, the gap between germline ends came to 17 bases. The CDR3 protein is CASSPQGGQDYEQYV. The DNA for the CDR3 is TGTGCCAGCAGCCCTCAGGGAGGCCAAGACTACGAGCAGTACGTC.

This chain uses TRBV6-5 with TRBJ2-2; 9 positions agree with TRBD2. The CDR3 loop spans 14 amino acids. Trimming at V came to 7 bases and at J to 6 bases, leaving 6 bases not matched to a gene. Germline V lookup: CDR1 MNHEY, CDR2 SVGAGI. The CDR3 sequence: CASIGASGAGELFF. CDR3 DNA: TGTGCCAGCATCGGGGCTAGCGGGGCCGGGGAGCTGTTTTTT.

The CDR3 DNA reads as TGTGCCAGCAGCCCCCGTGGCGGAGATACGCAGTATTTT. Protein sequence: CASSPRGGDTQYF. The chain uses TRBV14 and TRBJ2-3, with D unresolved. Germline assignment: CDR1 SGHDN and CDR2 FVKESK. V lost 4 bases and J 5 bases, leaving 10 bases between the germline ends. CDR3 length equals 13 residues.

The rearrangement joins TRBV4-3 to TRBJ2-3; no clear D gene. The CDR3 has 16 amino acids. Germline-derived CDR1 and CDR2 are LGHNA and YSLEER. Trimming took 0 bases from V and 3 from J, leaving 13 bases between them. CDR3 in amino acids: CASSQDVSRVTDTQYF. The CDR3 DNA reads TGCGCCAGCAGCCAAGATGTCTCTCGCGTGACAGATACGCAGTATTTT.

The chain employs TRBV6-5 and TRBJ1-6; D not certain. The ends were cut back, 2 bases at V and 9 bases at J, with 5 bases in the middle. Germline V gene sequence: CDR1 MNHEY, CDR2 SVGAGI. CDR3 size: 12 residues. The CDR3 DNA reads TGTGCCAGCAGTTACGGACTTTCACCCCTCCACTTT. This translates into CASSYGLSPLHF.

The table lists this clone with a few counts. V gene TRBV6-4 combines with J gene TRBJ2-1; 14 bases align to TRBD2. This CDR3 is 16 amino acids long. Germline CDR1 and CDR2: MRHNA and SNTAGT. Trimming removed 4 bases from V and 10 bases from J; junction bases left unmatched: 9. The CDR3: CASSVKTSGGAEEQFF. The CDR3 DNA reads as TGTGCCAGCAGTGTAAAGACTAGCGGGGGGGCAGAGGAGCAGTTCTTC.

V is TRBV6-5 and J is TRBJ1-6; D call uncertain. CDR1 MNHEY and CDR2 SVGAGI come from the germline V gene. The length of the CDR3 is 15 residues. Trimming took off 2 bases at V and 2 bases at J, with 7 bases between the two ends. CDR3 DNA sequence: TGTGCCAGCAGTTACATGGAGCCCTATAATTCACCCCTCCACTTT. It yields the protein CASSYMEPYNSPLHF.

The chain links TRBV29-1 to TRBJ2-5; TRBD1 matches at 9 bases. The CDR3 extends over 14 amino acids. V was pared by 3 bases and J by 5 bases, with 7 bases of the junction left unmatched. Germline V lookup: CDR1 SQVTM, CDR2 ANQGSEA. The CDR3 sequence is CSVDSGQGPETQYF. The CDR3 DNA reads TGCAGCGTTGATTCCGGACAGGGGCCCGAGACCCAGTACTTC.

The rearrangement joins TRBV7-8 to TRBJ1-1; 10 nucleotides align to TRBD1. The V gene end was trimmed by 3 bases and the J gene end by 1 base; junction bases not matched to a gene: 5. CDR3 length: 16 residues. Per germline, CDR1 SGHVS and CDR2 FQNEAQ. The CDR3 bases are TGTGCCAGCAGCTTGGGGACAGGGGCCCAGAACACTGAAGCTTTCTTT. This sequence encodes CASSLGTGAQNTEAFF.

This clone came up once. In nucleotides, the CDR3 is TGCAGCGTTCACCTGGGGCCTACTTCTGCTTTCTTT. Translating it yields CSVHLGPTSAFF. This sequence joins TRBV29-1 and TRBJ1-1; TRBD1 is a possible D gene (5 bases). Germline assignment: CDR1 SQVTM and CDR2 ANQGSEA. This CDR3 region has 12 residues. V was cut by 5 bases and J by 11 bases, with 18 bases left in between.

Only one count was recorded for this clone. V usage is TRBV28 and J usage is TRBJ1-1; TRBD1 matches at 8 bases. The CDR3 spans 15 residues. The germline V gene has CDR1 MDHEN and CDR2 SYDVKM. With 7 bases clipped from V and 1 base from J, the junction kept 8 bases outside the gene matches. DNA of the CDR3: TGTGCCAGCATCCAGGGGGCATGGGGGAACACTGAAGCTTTCTTT. Translated: CASIQGAWGNTEAFF.

This clone came up a few times. This chain connects TRBV30 to TRBJ1-1; D unresolved. CDR3 length equals 11 residues. V gave up 3 bases and J gave up 1 base, with 3 bases separating them. Germline CDR1 GTSNPN, CDR2 SVGIG (reference sequence). The DNA of the CDR3 is TGTGCCTGGAGCTGGAACACTGAAGCTTTCTTT. As protein: CAWSWNTEAFF. Full variable domain (outside the CDR3, taken from reference TRBV30 and TRBJ1-1): SQTIHQWPATLVQPVGSPLSLECTVEGTSNPNLYWYRQAAGRGLQLLFYSVGIGQISSEVPQNLSASRPQDRQFILSSKKLLLSDSGFYLCAWSWNTEAFFGQGTRLTVV.

A few counts support this clone. The V call is TRBV5-4, the J call TRBJ1-3; 7 positions agree with TRBD1. After removal of 4 bases from V and 4 bases from J, the junction contained 8 bases not matched to a gene. This CDR3 has 15 amino acids. Germline V gives CDR1 SGHNT, CDR2 YYREEE (reference sequence). CDR3 amino acids: CASSPEGGWGNTIYF. In nucleotides, the CDR3 is TGTGCCAGCAGCCCGGAAGGGGGCTGGGGAAACACCATATATTTT.

The chain couples TRBV19 to TRBJ2-3, with a tentative D call TRBD2 (6 bases). Trimming cost V 5 bases and J 0 bases, with 12 bases left between them. The CDR3 length is 15 residues. Germline assignment: CDR1 LNHDA and CDR2 SQIVND (reference sequence). This chain's CDR3 is CASSHRGFSTDTQYF. As DNA, the CDR3 is TGTGCCAGTAGTCATCGGGGGTTTAGCACAGATACGCAGTATTTT.

This clone was found a few times. CDR3 in DNA: TGTGCCAGTAATTGGGCCATGAACACTGAAGCTTTCTTT. As protein: CASNWAMNTEAFF. The chain is built from TRBV19 and TRBJ1-1; no firm D call. This CDR3 comprises 13 residues. Germline loops: CDR1 LNHDA, CDR2 SQIVND (reference sequence). V shed 7 bases and J shed 0 bases, with 9 bases lying between them.